This TCR delta chain was documented in a study of gamma-delta chains in newborns, infants, children. Looking at the study overall: Microbial exposure reportedly drives polyclonal innate γδ T cell expansion after birth.

Germline V CDR1 and CDR2: TVYSNPD, GDNSRS (reference sequence). The CDR3 loop spans 16 amino acids. With 2 bases removed from V and 1 base from J, the gap between germline ends came to 20 bases. This clone is categorized as medium-sized. TCRdb applied CATT to the reads for clone calling. The repertoire holds around 5,200 delta-chain clones, with approximately 15% as singletons. The sequencing here drew on blood, taken at baseline. The chain joins TRDV3 to TRDJ1; D unresolved. The receptor's source is a child who was a newborn, infant or young child, either healthy, febrile or measles-vaccinated (not recorded which). CDR3 bases: TGTGCCTTTGGAGGACCTAGAGTACCCTTCACCGATAAACTCATCTTT. Amino acid sequence: CAFGGPRVPFTDKLIF.